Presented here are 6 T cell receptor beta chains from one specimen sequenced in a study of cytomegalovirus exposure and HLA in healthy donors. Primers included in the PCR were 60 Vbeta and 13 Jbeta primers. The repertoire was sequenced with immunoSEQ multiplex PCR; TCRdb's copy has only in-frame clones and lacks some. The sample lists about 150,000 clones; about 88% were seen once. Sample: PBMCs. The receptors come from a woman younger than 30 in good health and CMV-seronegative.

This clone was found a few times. The CDR3 bases are TGTGCCACCAAGAGGAGTGCTAATGAAAAACTGTTTTTT. This sequence encodes CATKRSANEKLFF. V and J are TRBV7-9 and TRBJ1-4; D is ambiguous. This CDR3 is built from 13 residues. Germline V gives CDR1 SEHNR, CDR2 FQNEAQ (reference sequence). The V and J ends lost 10 bases and 3 bases respectively, with 12 bases between them.

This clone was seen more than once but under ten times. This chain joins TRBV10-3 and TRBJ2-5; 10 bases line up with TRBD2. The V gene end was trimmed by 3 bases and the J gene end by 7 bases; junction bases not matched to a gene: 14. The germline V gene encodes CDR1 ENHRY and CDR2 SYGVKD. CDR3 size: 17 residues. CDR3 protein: CAISDRPSGSSPGTQYF. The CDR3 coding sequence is TGTGCCATCAGTGATCGTCCTAGCGGGAGCTCCCCGGGGACCCAGTACTTC.

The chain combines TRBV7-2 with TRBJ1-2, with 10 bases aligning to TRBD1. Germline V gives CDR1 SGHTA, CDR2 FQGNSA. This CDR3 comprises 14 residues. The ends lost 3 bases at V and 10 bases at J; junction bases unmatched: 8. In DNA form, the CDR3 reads TGTGCCAGCAGCTTGAGGGAGGGACAGGGGTCCTACACCTTC. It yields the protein CASSLREGQGSYTF.

As DNA, the CDR3 is TGTGCCAGCAGCTTGCCTAGCGGGGGGAAATATGCAGATACGCAGTATTTT. It specifies CASSLPSGGKYADTQYF. The chain links TRBV5-6 to TRBJ2-3; 11 bases are a match to TRBD2. The CDR3 has 17 residues. Germline lookup yields CDR1 SGHDT and CDR2 YYEEEE. V was clipped by 1 base and J by 4 bases; unmatched bases: 8.

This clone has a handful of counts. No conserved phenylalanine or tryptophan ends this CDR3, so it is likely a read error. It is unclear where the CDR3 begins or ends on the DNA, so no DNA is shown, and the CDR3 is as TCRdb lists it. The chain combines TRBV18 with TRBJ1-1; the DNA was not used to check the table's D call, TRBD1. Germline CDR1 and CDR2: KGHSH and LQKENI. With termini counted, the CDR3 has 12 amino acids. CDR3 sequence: CASSGPGQGMRL.

In DNA, the CDR3 is TGTGCCAGCAGTTTCCCAGGGGGGCTTGAAAAACTGTTTTTT. Protein sequence: CASSFPGGLEKLFF. V usage is TRBV28 and J usage is TRBJ1-4; 7 nucleotides agree with TRBD1. The CDR3 covers 14 residues. Germline V lookup: CDR1 MDHEN, CDR2 SYDVKM. V was pared by 3 bases and J by 7 bases, with 5 bases of the junction left unmatched.